Presented here are 3 T cell receptor beta chains from one specimen sequenced in a study of early T cells in non-severe SARS-CoV-2 infection. TCRdb analysed the 5' RACE reads with MiXCR anew, one entry per CDR3 protein. Here the sample spans 100,000 to 150,000 distinct CDR3 sequences, just under 15% being singletons. The sequenced material came from whole blood. The receptors here all came from an adult who was a healthcare worker with PCR-confirmed SARS-CoV-2 infection or an uninfected control (not recorded which).

V usage is TRBV2 and J usage is TRBJ1-1; the match to TRBD1 covers 8 bases. CDR1 and CDR2 (germline): SNHLY, FYNNEI. Losses at the gene ends were 6 bases for V and 4 bases for J; bases not matched to a gene: 16. There are 17 residues in the CDR3. CDR3 in amino acids: CASRLTGGPAWGTEAFF. The CDR3 DNA sequence: TGTGCCAGCAGACTCACAGGGGGACCAGCCTGGGGCACTGAAGCTTTCTTT.

The chain uses TRBV18 and TRBJ2-1; TRBD2 matches at 8 bases. Looked up from germline, CDR1 is KGHSH and CDR2 is LQKENI. J lost 7 bases, V lost 10 bases, and 6 bases had no gene match. The CDR3 contains 12 residues. CDR3 DNA: TGTGCCACCGCGGAGCGGGGGAATGAGCAGTTCTTC. Protein: CATAERGNEQFF.

V usage is TRBV2 and J usage is TRBJ2-3; 10 nucleotides align to TRBD2. The CDR3 consists of 15 residues. Germline loops: CDR1 SNHLY, CDR2 FYNNEI. V lost 2 bases to trimming and J lost 5 bases; unmatched junction nucleotides: 4. Here the CDR3 DNA reads TGTGCCAGCAGTGAATCAGCGGGGGGGAGAGATACGCAGTATTTT. It translates to CASSESAGGRDTQYF.